This TCR beta chain was identified during a study of CD8+ T cells in alopecia areata. Sorting of pooled cutaneous lymph node cells was based on CD4, CD8alpha, NKG2D, NKG2ACE and other markers. There are a few counts of this clone. Its antigen is not known. The genes and germline here are from mouse. The CDR3 goes on 4 residues after the read ends, and that part is filled in from the germline J gene. Study-level results: Higher clonality than in normal scalp was seen in lesional scalp, especially alopecia totalis/universalis. Shared TCR sequences were less clear between patients than in mice, possibly partly from HLA diversity.

Sequencing used cDNA as its template, made by extracting RNA and reverse transcribing it. Using immunoSEQ multiplex PCR, the repertoire was profiled, and TCRdb retains in-frame clones only, with some absent. The sample was found to contain roughly 260,000 clones, and every one recurs. CDR1 and CDR2 from the germline V gene are NSQYPW and LRSPGD (reference sequence). This CDR3 is 13 amino acids long. V shed 6 bases and J 3 bases; nucleotides not matched to a gene: 2. This sequence joins TRBV1 and TRBJ2-7, with 10 bases identical to TRBD2. This receptor was identified in a C3H/HeJ mouse with alopecia areata. The strain's MHC haplotype is H2-k. The sequencing sample was made of CD4+ T cells sorted from a lymph node. The covered CDR3 bases are TGCACCTGCAGGGGACTGGGGTACTAT. It translates to CTCRGLGYY. Given in full, the CDR3 is CTCRGLGYYEQYF.